This record covers a single T cell receptor (beta chain). This entry belongs to a study of shared clonotypes between healthy human individuals. About the research overall: Aged 18 to 49, the donors were a couple of women and a few men.

The table came from immunoSEQ multiplex PCR; TCRdb's copy has only in-frame clones and leaves some out. The sample contains millions of clones, over 90% of which appear only once. What was sequenced was naive CD4+ T cells from PBMCs. Documented subset: CD45RA+ positively selected. This receptor was obtained from a young man in good health. Some clones in this sample may be carry-over from other donors' samples.

The DNA of the CDR3 is TGTGCCAGCAGCTCCCGAAGCAATCAGCCCCAGCATTTT. As protein: CASSSRSNQPQHF. The chain joins TRBV7-6 to TRBJ1-5; no firm D call. This CDR3 has 13 residues. V lost 4 bases and J 1 base, leaving 5 bases between the germline ends. Germline lookup yields CDR1 SGHVS and CDR2 FNYEAQ. The whole variable domain, filled in from reference TRBV7-6 and TRBJ1-5, reads GAGVSQSPRYKVTKRGQDVALRCDPISGHVSLYWYRQALGQGPEFLTYFNYEAQQDKSGLPNDRFSAERPEGSISTLTIQRTEQRDSAMYRCASSSRSNQPQHFGDGTRLSIL.